This TCR beta chain was identified in a study of CDR3 diversity in severe acne. Many counts were recorded for this clonotype. TCRdb reprocessed the PCR reads with MiXCR, giving one entry per CDR3 protein. Seen here are around 83,000 distinct CDR3 sequences, approximately 49% observed once, and the top ten hold 11%. This TCR was sampled from a male donor with severe acne vulgaris. The sample was blood.

CDR3 in amino acids: CASSIETRVDYNEQFF. CDR3 bases: TGTGCCAGTAGTATAGAGACCCGAGTGGACTACAATGAGCAGTTCTTC. The gene calls are TRBV19 and TRBJ2-1, with D hard to call. Germline CDR1 LNHDA, CDR2 SQIVND (reference sequence). The CDR3 has 16 residues. With 0 bases removed from V and 3 bases from J, the gap between germline ends came to 12 bases.